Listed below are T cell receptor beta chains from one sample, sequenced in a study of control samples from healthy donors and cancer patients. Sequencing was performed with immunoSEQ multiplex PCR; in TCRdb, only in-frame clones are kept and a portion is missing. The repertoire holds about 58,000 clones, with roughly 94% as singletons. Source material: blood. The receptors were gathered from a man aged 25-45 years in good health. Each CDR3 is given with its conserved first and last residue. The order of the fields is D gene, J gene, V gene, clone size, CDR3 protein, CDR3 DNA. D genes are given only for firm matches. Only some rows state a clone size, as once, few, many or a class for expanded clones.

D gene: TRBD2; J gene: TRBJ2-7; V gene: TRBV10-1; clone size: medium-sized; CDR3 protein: CASSESPAGAYEQYF; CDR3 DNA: TGCGCCAGCAGTGAGTCCCCAGCGGGGGCCTACGAGCAGTACTTC
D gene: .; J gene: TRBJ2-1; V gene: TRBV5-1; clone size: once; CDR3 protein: CASSLQPPGVSSYNEQFF; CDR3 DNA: TGCGCCAGCAGCTTGCAACCCCCGGGGGTGAGCTCCTACAATGAGCAGTTCTTC
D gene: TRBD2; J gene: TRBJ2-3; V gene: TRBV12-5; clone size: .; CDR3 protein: CASGGEREADTQYF; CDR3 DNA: TGTGCTAGTGGGGGGGAGCGGGAGGCAGATACGCAGTATTTT
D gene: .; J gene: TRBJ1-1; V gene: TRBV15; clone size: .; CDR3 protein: CATSRTGGLVEAFF; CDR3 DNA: TGTGCCACCAGCCGTACGGGGGGGCTTGTTGAAGCTTTCTTT
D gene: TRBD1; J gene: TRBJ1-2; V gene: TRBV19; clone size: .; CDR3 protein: CAGRQGANGYTF; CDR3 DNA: TGTGCCGGTCGACAGGGGGCCAATGGCTACACCTTC
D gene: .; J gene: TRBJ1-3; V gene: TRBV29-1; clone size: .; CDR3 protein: CSVEEGKNSGNTIYF; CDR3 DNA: TGCAGCGTTGAAGAAGGGAAGAACTCTGGAAACACCATATATTTT
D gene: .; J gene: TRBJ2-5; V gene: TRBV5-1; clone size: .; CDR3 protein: CASGREETQYF; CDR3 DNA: TGCGCCAGCGGCAGGGAAGAGACCCAGTACTTC
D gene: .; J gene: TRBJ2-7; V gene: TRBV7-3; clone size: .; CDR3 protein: CASSLDSTYEQYF; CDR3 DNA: TGTGCCAGCAGCTTGGACAGTACCTACGAGCAGTACTTC
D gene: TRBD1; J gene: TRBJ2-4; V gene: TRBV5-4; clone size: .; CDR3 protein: CASSTKTGASAKNIQYF; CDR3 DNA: TGTGCCAGCAGCACCAAGACAGGGGCGTCGGCCAAAAACATTCAGTACTTC
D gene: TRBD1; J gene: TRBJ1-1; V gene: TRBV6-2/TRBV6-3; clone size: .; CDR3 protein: CASSSGQGGEAFF; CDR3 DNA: TGTGCCAGCAGTTCGGGACAGGGGGGTGAAGCTTTCTTT
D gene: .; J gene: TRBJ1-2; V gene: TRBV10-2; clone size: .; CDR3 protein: CASRGDSLGYTF; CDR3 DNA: TGCGCCAGCAGGGGGGACTCTCTTGGCTACACCTTC
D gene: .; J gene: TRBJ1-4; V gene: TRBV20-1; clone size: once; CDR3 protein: CSASGQTTNEKLFF; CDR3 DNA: TGCAGTGCTAGTGGACAGACAACTAATGAAAAACTGTTTTTT
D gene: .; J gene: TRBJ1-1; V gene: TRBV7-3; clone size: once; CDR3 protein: CASRADRNTEAFF; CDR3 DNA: TGTGCCAGCAGAGCCGACAGGAACACTGAAGCTTTCTTT